The rows below give T cell receptor beta chains drawn from one sample of a study of blood T cells in healthy people across ages. TCRdb reprocessed the 5' RACE reads via MiXCR and lists one record per CDR3 protein. The data show around 820,000 distinct CDR3 sequences, 20% to 25% seen once. This sample was also put to use in a study of T cells of mothers and their children.

The sequencing sample was made of blood. Receptor source: a boy younger than 18 in good health. The conserved cysteine and the conserved F or W are not part of the CDR3 here.

cdr3_length,v_call,j_call,cdr3_aa
17,TRBV7-2,TRBJ2-6,ASSLGLRGRDSGANVLT
12,TRBV12-3/TRBV12-4,TRBJ2-7,ASSLGTGVWEQY
13,TRBV12-3/TRBV12-4,TRBJ2-1,ASSYGGGGYNEQF
11,TRBV12-3/TRBV12-4,TRBJ2-7,ASNKGASYEQY
10,TRBV5-5,TRBJ1-2,ASSLAGYGYT
13,TRBV12-3/TRBV12-4,TRBJ2-3,ASSGGQGLTDTQC
13,TRBV3-1,TRBJ2-1,ASSQDFANYNEQF
17,TRBV15,TRBJ2-7,ATRIKGTLRERTYYEQY
13,TRBV12-3/TRBV12-4,TRBJ2-7,ASSLVAASSYEQY
11,TRBV12-3/TRBV12-4,TRBJ2-7,ASSFAVGSEQY
14,TRBV5-1,TRBJ2-2,ASSLVGRADVGELF
13,TRBV14,TRBJ1-5,ASSQRGSSNQPQH
11,TRBV12-3/TRBV12-4,.,ASSQTETYEQY
11,TRBV20-1,TRBJ1-4,SARWDSNEKLF
12,TRBV29-1,TRBJ1-2,SVDSGALHYGYT
16,TRBV5-5,TRBJ2-1,ASSFTETLASSYNEQF
14,TRBV7-9,TRBJ2-6,ASSFGQGAWANVLT
13,TRBV6-5,TRBJ2-1,ATKSGGGWSNEQF
11,TRBV29-1,TRBJ2-7,SAGQGLGYEQY
12,TRBV28,TRBJ1-1,ASSVWQTAAEAF
12,TRBV3-1,TRBJ2-5,ASSQGRGGETQY
11,TRBV10-3,TRBJ1-2,AIRPLGLDGYT
13,TRBV2,TRBJ2-4,ASREENRGQNIQY